Presented here are 30 T cell receptor beta chains from one specimen sequenced in a study of PD-1 blockade in classical Hodgkin lymphoma. Every patient experienced relapse after autologous stem cell transplantation, and brentuximab vedotin exposure varied. Produced via immunoSEQ multiplex PCR; TCRdb's table is partial and in-frame only. The table includes about 14,000 clones, 85% to 90% detected once. The sample in question was peripheral blood mononuclear cells (PBMCs), obtained at baseline. The receptor set was obtained from a human donor with classical Hodgkin lymphoma.

This chain links TRBV11-2 with TRBJ2-7; 8 bases are shared with TRBD2. V lost 5 bases to trimming and J lost 5 bases; unmatched junction nucleotides: 17. The CDR3 contains 17 residues. Germline V lookup: CDR1 SGHAT, CDR2 FQNNGV. The DNA of the CDR3 is TGTGCCAGCAGCCGGGTAAGGGGAGCGGGAGATCTTAACGAGCAGTACTTC. This codes for CASSRVRGAGDLNEQYF.

The V call is TRBV7-9, the J call TRBJ2-6, with 7 bases identical to TRBD1. The CDR3 spans 14 residues. Trimming took 2 bases from V and 14 from J; bases not matched to a gene: 9. The germline gives CDR1 SEHNR, CDR2 FQNEAQ (reference sequence). The CDR3 protein is CASSLLGTDFILTF. In DNA form, the CDR3 reads TGTGCCAGCAGCTTATTGGGGACAGACTTTATCCTGACTTTC.

The chain uses TRBV4-1 and TRBJ2-7; 7 bases are shared with TRBD2. The CDR3 totals 15 residues. The germline V gene has CDR1 MGHRA and CDR2 YSYEKL. V shed 3 bases, J shed 5 bases, and the junction held 10 bases outside the gene matches. CDR3 region: CASSQILADRNEQYF. The CDR3 DNA sequence: TGCGCCAGCAGCCAGATCCTAGCGGACCGTAACGAGCAGTACTTC.

This clone ranks as medium-sized (0.01 to 0.1%). The chain uses TRBV30 and TRBJ2-7; D is uncertain. This CDR3 has 11 residues. The V end lost 2 bases, the J end lost 4 bases, and 6 bases lay between the germline ends. Germline V gives CDR1 GTSNPN, CDR2 SVGIG (reference sequence). The CDR3 here is CAWSLGYEQYF. CDR3 coding DNA: TGTGCCTGGAGTTTAGGGTACGAGCAGTACTTC.

The J gene is TRBJ2-3, the V gene TRBV7-9; TRBD2 matches at 7 bases. The CDR3 spans 15 residues. CDR1 is SEHNR and CDR2 is FQNEAQ in the germline V gene (reference sequence). V dropped 7 bases and J dropped 0; count of bases not matched to a gene: 7. The CDR3 loop is CASIRAGISTDTQYF. The CDR3 DNA reads TGTGCCAGCATCCGAGCGGGGATTAGCACAGATACGCAGTATTTT.

This clone turned up a few times. The chain joins TRBV4-1 to TRBJ1-2; D perhaps matches TRBD1 (5 bases). The length of the CDR3 is 15 residues. Germline CDR1 and CDR2: MGHRA and YSYEKL. V shed 4 bases and J shed 3 bases, with 15 bases lying between them. CDR3 bases: TGCGCCAGCAGCCTCGATGAGGGGATGCACTATGGCTACACCTTC. Translated: CASSLDEGMHYGYTF.

The CDR3 nucleotides read TGCGCCAGCAGCCAAGCCATGGGGTTCTCATACAGGGCCTATAATTCACCCCTCCACTTT. It codes for CASSQAMGFSYRAYNSPLHF. The V gene is TRBV4-1, the J gene TRBJ1-6, with a possible D match to TRBD1 (6 bases). The germline V and J ends were trimmed by 1 base and 2 bases, with 21 bases remaining between them. The CDR3 is made up of 20 amino acids. Per the germline V gene, CDR1 is MGHRA and CDR2 is YSYEKL.

This clone appeared a single time. The chain joins TRBV19 to TRBJ1-4; D might be TRBD1 (5 bases). V was cut by 7 bases and J by 2 bases, with 14 bases left in between. The CDR3 loop spans 15 amino acids. Germline V CDR1 and CDR2: LNHDA, SQIVND (reference sequence). The CDR3 loop is CASTLWGVTNEKLFF. As DNA, the CDR3 is TGTGCCAGTACCCTATGGGGGGTTACTAATGAAAAACTGTTTTTT.

This chain links TRBV28 with TRBJ2-3; TRBD1 might be the D (6 bases). There are 15 residues in the CDR3. The ends were cut back, 2 bases at V and 1 base at J, with 10 bases in the middle. Germline V gives CDR1 MDHEN, CDR2 SYDVKM. CDR3 DNA sequence: TGTGCCAGCAGTTTAGAGGGGGTACGCACAGATACGCAGTATTTT. Its protein product is CASSLEGVRTDTQYF. Full variable domain (rest looked up from reference TRBV28 and TRBJ2-3): DVKVTQSSRYLVKRTGEKVFLECVQDMDHENMFWYRQDPGLGLRLIYFSYDVKMKEKGDIPEGYSVSREKKERFSLILESASTNQTSMYLCASSLEGVRTDTQYFGPGTRLTVL.

This chain links TRBV7-9 with TRBJ1-1; perhaps TRBD1 as D (5 bases). The germline V gene has CDR1 SEHNR and CDR2 FQNEAQ (reference sequence). This CDR3 comprises 12 residues. Between the trimmed V and J ends, which lost 8 bases and 10 bases, there was a span of 17 bases. The DNA of the CDR3 is TGTGCCAGCGGGGACGTGGCGGGGTTAGCTTTCTTT. Translating it yields CASGDVAGLAFF.

The chain links TRBV30 to TRBJ2-5; TRBD2 agrees at 7 bases. The J segment lost 2 bases and the V segment lost 4 bases, leaving 7 bases of the junction unmatched. This CDR3 comprises 14 residues. CDR1 and CDR2 (germline): GTSNPN, SVGIG (reference sequence). The chain's CDR3 is CAWIKPGLQETQYF. The CDR3 DNA reads as TGTGCCTGGATTAAACCGGGACTACAAGAGACCCAGTACTTC. The full variable domain, rest sourced from reference TRBV30 and TRBJ2-5, is SQTIHQWPATLVQPVGSPLSLECTVEGTSNPNLYWYRQAAGRGLQLLFYSVGIGQISSEVPQNLSASRPQDRQFILSSKKLLLSDSGFYLCAWIKPGLQETQYFGPGTRLLVL.

This clone has only a few counts. The rearrangement uses TRBV30 and TRBJ2-7; D is perhaps TRBD1 or TRBD2 (7 bases each). The V gene lost 0 bases and the J gene lost 4 bases, with 16 bases spanning the gap. The CDR3 runs 15 residues. CDR1 is GTSNPN and CDR2 is SVGIG in the germline V gene (reference sequence). The CDR3 DNA sequence: TGTGCCTGGAGTGTACTGGGAGGGGGCAGGTACGAGCAGTACTTC. As protein: CAWSVLGGGRYEQYF.

The V call is TRBV5-4, the J call TRBJ2-7; 10 bases align to TRBD2. J gave up 5 bases and V 0 bases, and 2 bases lay outside the gene matches. Germline CDR1 SGHNT, CDR2 YYREEE (reference sequence). The CDR3 has 14 residues. This CDR3 reads CASSLAGTSDEQYF. CDR3 DNA sequence: TGTGCCAGCAGCTTGGCCGGGACTAGCGACGAGCAGTACTTC.

The chain links TRBV19 to TRBJ2-5; D call uncertain. The J call is uncertain, as TRBJ2-7 better fits the DNA end. The length of the CDR3 is 13 residues. Germline V CDR1 and CDR2: LNHDA, SQIVND (reference sequence). Here the CDR3 reads CASSITFPLEQYF. Here the CDR3 DNA reads TGTGCCAGTAGTATAACTTTCCCTCTCGAGCAGTACTTC.

The rearrangement links TRBV29-1 to TRBJ1-2; D might be TRBD1 (5 bases). The germline V gene encodes CDR1 SQVTM and CDR2 ANQGSEA. The CDR3 has 13 amino acids. The V end was cut by 6 bases, the J end by 0 bases, with 11 bases between. The DNA of the CDR3 is TGCAGCGTCCAAGGACATACTAACTATGGCTACACCTTC. As protein: CSVQGHTNYGYTF. The complete variable domain, with remaining parts taken from reference TRBV29-1 and TRBJ1-2, reads SAVISQKPSRDICQRGTSLTIQCQVDSQVTMMFWYRQQPGQSLTLIATANQGSEATYESGFVIDKFPISRPNLTFSTLTVSNMSPEDSSIYLCSVQGHTNYGYTFGSGTRLTVV.

V is TRBV15 and J is TRBJ2-6, with D maybe TRBD2 (5 bases). The germline CDR1 and CDR2 sequences are LNHNV and YYDKDF (reference sequence). The CDR3 is made up of 16 amino acids. Trimming left V 0 bases short and J 1 base short, with 7 bases between. This CDR3 reads CATSRDRGSGANVLTF. CDR3 sequence (DNA): TGTGCCACCAGCAGAGATCGGGGATCTGGGGCCAACGTCCTGACTTTC.

The V gene is TRBV2, the J gene TRBJ2-3, with unresolved D. V lost 4 bases to trimming and J lost 2 bases, with 7 bases between them. The V gene's germline CDR1 is SNHLY and CDR2 FYNNEI. This CDR3 contains 13 residues. In DNA, the CDR3 is TGTGCCAGCAGTGGAGACTTCACAGATACGCAGTATTTT. The encoded protein is CASSGDFTDTQYF.

CDR3 sequence: CASSVVPPTYEQYF. The CDR3 bases are TGTGCCAGCAGTGTAGTGCCTCCTACCTACGAGCAGTACTTC. The chain employs TRBV27 and TRBJ2-7; D remains ambiguous. The V end was cut by 5 bases, the J end by 2 bases, with 13 bases between. The length of the CDR3 is 14 residues. Germline V gene sequence: CDR1 MNHEY, CDR2 SMNVEV (reference sequence).

The chain combines TRBV9 with TRBJ1-6; tentatively, D is TRBD1 (6 bases). V lost 0 bases and J 8 bases, leaving 15 bases between the germline ends. The CDR3 is 16 amino acids. Germline CDR1 and CDR2: SGDLS and YYNGEE. This CDR3 is CASSVDPQGLHSPLHF. The CDR3 bases are TGTGCCAGCAGCGTAGATCCCCAGGGGCTCCATTCACCCCTCCACTTT.

This clone was recorded only once. This sequence joins TRBV19 and TRBJ1-1, with no clear D. Germline V CDR1 and CDR2: LNHDA, SQIVND (reference sequence). The CDR3 is made up of 18 amino acids. The germline V and J ends were trimmed by 3 bases and 1 base, with 21 bases remaining between them. CDR3 sequence: CASSILGRIGRENTEAFF. The CDR3 nucleotides are TGTGCCAGTAGTATTCTAGGACGGATCGGAAGGGAGAACACTGAAGCTTTCTTT. The variable domain in full, completed from reference TRBV19 and TRBJ1-1, reads DGGITQSPKYLFRKEGQNVTLSCEQNLNHDAMYWYRQDPGQGLRLIYYSQIVNDFQKGDIAEGYSVSREKKESFPLTVTSAQKNPTAFYLCASSILGRIGRENTEAFFGQGTRLTVV.

CDR3 loop: CATSWDRAGREPQHF. The DNA for the CDR3 is TGTGCCACCAGTTGGGACAGGGCGGGCAGGGAGCCCCAGCATTTT. The chain has TRBV15 and TRBJ1-5; TRBD1 agrees at 9 bases. The ends lost 6 bases at V and 8 bases at J; junction bases unmatched: 11. There are 15 residues in the CDR3. Germline assignment: CDR1 LNHNV and CDR2 YYDKDF (reference sequence).

The CDR3 reads CASSETLDPDTQYF. The CDR3 DNA sequence: TGTGCCAGCAGTGAAACGTTGGACCCAGATACGCAGTATTTT. The chain uses TRBV6-1 and TRBJ2-3, with D unclear. This CDR3 contains 14 residues. Deletions cut 2 bases from V and 4 bases from J, with 10 bases between. CDR1 and CDR2 from the germline V gene are MNHNS and SASEGT.

This chain links TRBV30 with TRBJ2-3, with a possible D match to TRBD2 (7 bases). Trimming removed 4 bases from V and 1 base from J, with 18 bases in between. The germline V gene has CDR1 GTSNPN and CDR2 SVGIG (reference sequence). There are 16 residues in the CDR3. The CDR3 region is CAWTPNGGARTDTQYF. Here the CDR3 DNA reads TGTGCCTGGACTCCCAATGGGGGGGCGCGCACAGATACGCAGTATTTT.

The chain employs TRBV6-5 and TRBJ1-4, with 8 bases fitting TRBD1. This CDR3 region has 15 residues. Germline CDR1 MNHEY, CDR2 SVGAGI. V trimming: 4 bases; J trimming: 8 bases; junction bases outside the gene matches: 9. Written as DNA, the CDR3 is TGTGCCAGCAGTTCGGCAGGGGGCGCGGAAGAAAAACTGTTTTTT. Translation gives CASSSAGGAEEKLFF.

This chain joins TRBV10-3 and TRBJ1-6; TRBD1 matches at 9 bases. The CDR3 extends over 14 amino acids. The ends lost 2 bases at V and 7 bases at J; junction bases unmatched: 0. Germline CDR1 and CDR2: ENHRY and SYGVKD. CDR3 DNA sequence: TGTGCCATCAGTGAGGGACAGGGGAATTCACCCCTCCACTTT. Translating it yields CAISEGQGNSPLHF.

This chain links TRBV6-6 with TRBJ2-5; unclear D gene. The germline V and J ends were trimmed by 5 bases and 5 bases, with 12 bases remaining between them. This CDR3 region has 13 residues. Per germline, CDR1 MNHNY and CDR2 SVGAGI (reference sequence). The CDR3 DNA sequence: TGTGCCAGCAGTGATCGACCCGTGGAGACCCAGTACTTC. Translated: CASSDRPVETQYF.

The chain is built from TRBV4-1 and TRBJ1-6; 7 nucleotides align to TRBD1. In germline, CDR1 is MGHRA, CDR2 YSYEKL. The junction had 9 bases not matched to a gene; V was cut back by 3 bases and J by 7 bases. The CDR3 contains 16 residues. The CDR3 nucleotides read TGCGCCAGCAGCCATCGACAGGGTTCGGGGAATTCACCCCTCCACTTT. The encoded protein is CASSHRQGSGNSPLHF.

V usage is TRBV4-1 and J usage is TRBJ2-7; D may match TRBD1 or TRBD2 (7 bases each). Looked up from germline, CDR1 is MGHRA and CDR2 is YSYEKL. Trimming took off 1 base at V and 4 bases at J, with 14 bases between the two ends. The CDR3 consists of 15 residues. CDR3 protein: CASSQVAGGGYEQYF. The CDR3 DNA is TGCGCCAGCAGCCAAGTAGCAGGGGGGGGATACGAGCAGTACTTC.

The chain is built from TRBV27 and TRBJ1-1; TRBD1 matches 10 bases. This CDR3 comprises 16 residues. The trim removed 2 bases at V and 3 bases at J, leaving 6 bases unmatched. The germline CDR1 and CDR2 sequences are MNHEY and SMNVEV (reference sequence). CDR3 bases: TGTGCCAGCAGTTTAGTGGGGACAGGGGCGGACACTGAAGCTTTCTTT. Translating gives CASSLVGTGADTEAFF.

The chain combines TRBV18 with TRBJ1-4; D gene uncertain. CDR3 length equals 12 residues. The V end lost 2 bases, the J end lost 11 bases, and 9 bases lay between the germline ends. The germline V gene has CDR1 KGHSH and CDR2 LQKENI. In DNA form, the CDR3 reads TGTGCCAGCTCACCAGAAGGGAATAAACTGTTTTTT. Translation: CASSPEGNKLFF.